This entry lists 16 T cell receptor beta chains sequenced from one sample in a study of T cell repertoires in cytomegalovirus infection. TCRdb re-called the reads through MiXCR, storing one row per CDR3 protein. The table has some 500,000 distinct CDR3 sequences, under 45% seen once. These TCRs' antigens remain unknown. The source material was cultured PBMCs, sampled from culture after CMV antigen stimulation. These receptors came from a human donor in good health (CMV status not recorded). Some clones in this sample may be carry-over from other donors' samples.

This chain's CDR3 is CSVDRDGRQFF. The CDR3, as DNA: TGCAGCGTCGACAGGGATGGGCGGCAGTTCTTC. The chain uses TRBV29-1 and TRBJ2-1; 7 nucleotides agree with TRBD1. Germline V gives CDR1 SQVTM, CDR2 ANQGSEA. V lost 6 bases to trimming and J lost 12 bases; unmatched junction nucleotides: 8. The CDR3 sequence is 11 residues long.

V is TRBV12-3 or TRBV12-4 and J is TRBJ2-5; 8 bases align to TRBD2. CDR3 size: 16 residues. V shed 3 bases, J shed 0 bases, and the junction held 6 bases outside the gene matches. The CDR3 reads CASSFVPGGYQETQYF. The CDR3 DNA is TGTGCCAGCAGTTTTGTCCCGGGGGGGTACCAAGAGACCCAGTACTTC.

The chain has TRBV6-1 and TRBJ1-1; 10 bases fit TRBD1. Per germline, CDR1 MNHNS and CDR2 SASEGT. The trim removed 5 bases at V and 3 bases at J, leaving 9 bases unmatched. The CDR3 sequence is 16 residues long. CDR3 in DNA: TGTGCCAGCAGTCCCCAATGGGGGACAGGGGACACTGAAGCTTTCTTT. This sequence encodes CASSPQWGTGDTEAFF.

The sample holds many counts of this clonotype. V gene TRBV7-2 combines with J gene TRBJ2-7, with 8 bases lining up with TRBD1. CDR1 and CDR2 from the germline V gene are SGHTA and FQGNSA. CDR3 length equals 13 residues. Losses at the gene ends were 1 base for V and 6 bases for J; bases not matched to a gene: 2. For the CDR3, the DNA is TGTGCCAGCAGCTTAGAGACAGGGGCCGAGCAGTACTTC. It encodes CASSLETGAEQYF.

The chain employs TRBV12-3 or TRBV12-4 and TRBJ2-2; TRBD1 agrees at 9 bases. CDR3 length: 14 residues. V shed 10 bases, J shed 6 bases, and the junction held 9 bases outside the gene matches. The CDR3 region is CATHRDRVSGELFF. CDR3 sequence (DNA): TGTGCCACCCACCGGGACAGGGTGTCCGGGGAGCTGTTTTTT.

This chain joins TRBV5-6 and TRBJ1-1; D gene unclear. Trimming took 1 base from V and 4 from J, leaving 14 bases between them. Germline assignment: CDR1 SGHDT and CDR2 YYEEEE. The CDR3 is 15 amino acids. The CDR3 protein is CASSLLMDRVTEAFF. Written as DNA, the CDR3 is TGTGCCAGCAGCTTGCTGATGGATCGGGTCACTGAAGCTTTCTTT.

The J gene is TRBJ1-4, the V gene TRBV7-9; perhaps TRBD1 as D (6 bases). V was clipped by 6 bases and J by 2 bases, with 13 bases between them. Germline lookup yields CDR1 SEHNR and CDR2 FQNEAQ (reference sequence). CDR3 length: 15 residues. The DNA of the CDR3 is TGTGCCAGCAGTCGACAGGAAGGCACTAATGAAAAACTGTTTTTT. Translated, it gives CASSRQEGTNEKLFF.

This clonotype was seen more than once but under ten times. In nucleotides, the CDR3 is TGTGCCAGCAGTTACTCCCCGTCGAGGGATACCTACGAGCAGTACTTC. Protein sequence: CASSYSPSRDTYEQYF. V usage is TRBV6-2 or TRBV6-3 and J usage is TRBJ2-7; D is perhaps TRBD2 (5 bases). V shed 0 bases and J shed 2 bases, with 14 bases lying between them. The germline gives CDR1 MNHEY, CDR2 SVGEGT. The CDR3 spans 16 residues.

CDR3 DNA: TGTGCCAGCAGCTTAGGGACTAGCCAGGGAGTAGGAACCGGGGAGCTGTTTTTT. It translates to CASSLGTSQGVGTGELFF. This chain links TRBV7-8 with TRBJ2-2; 8 bases align to TRBD2. J gave up 5 bases and V 1 base, and 12 bases lay outside the gene matches. The CDR3 contains 18 residues. In germline, CDR1 is SGHVS, CDR2 FQNEAQ.

The chain recombines TRBV12-3 or TRBV12-4 with TRBJ2-3; 8 positions match TRBD1. Unmatched junction bases numbered 8, after V lost 6 bases and J lost 6 bases. The CDR3 length is 14 residues. CDR3 sequence: CASSLTGAWDTQYF. CDR3 DNA sequence: TGTGCCAGCAGCCTGACAGGGGCCTGGGATACGCAGTATTTT.

V and J are TRBV7-2 and TRBJ1-2; D gene unclear. The CDR3 is 13 amino acids. Germline CDR1 is SGHTA and CDR2 is FQGNSA. Trimming cost V 2 bases and J 2 bases, with 6 bases left between them. CDR3 in amino acids: CASSLSLNYGYTF. The CDR3 DNA reads as TGTGCCAGCAGCTTATCCCTGAACTATGGCTACACCTTC.

This chain uses TRBV6-2 or TRBV6-3 with TRBJ2-5, with TRBD1 as a possible D gene (6 bases). Trimming stripped 6 bases from V and 2 bases from J, with 16 bases between. The CDR3 spans 15 residues. From germline, CDR1 is MNHEY and CDR2 SVGEGT. In DNA, the CDR3 is TGTGCCAGCAGATTATTTGGACAGACTCAAGAGACCCAGTACTTC. Translation: CASRLFGQTQETQYF.

The CDR3 DNA reads as TGTGCCAGCAGCTTAGAGACGGGGGGTTACACTGAAGCTTTCTTT. Amino acids: CASSLETGGYTEAFF. The chain couples TRBV7-6 to TRBJ1-1, with D perhaps TRBD1 (5 bases). Deletions cut 1 base from V and 3 bases from J, with 12 bases between. The CDR3 contains 15 residues. The V gene's germline CDR1 is SGHVS and CDR2 FNYEAQ.

The chain uses TRBV7-2 and TRBJ1-2, with no clear D. Trimming left V 8 bases short and J 3 bases short, with 10 bases between. The CDR3 runs 12 residues. The V gene's germline CDR1 is SGHTA and CDR2 FQGNSA. The CDR3 is CASGGVDYGYTF. Written as DNA, the CDR3 is TGTGCCAGCGGCGGGGTGGACTATGGCTACACCTTC.

This clonotype has only a few counts. The chain joins TRBV5-1 to TRBJ2-7; 10 bases are a match to TRBD2. CDR1 and CDR2 from the germline V gene are SGHRS and YFSETQ. This CDR3 contains 14 residues. This chain's CDR3 is CAPHGLADLYEQYF. The CDR3 DNA sequence: TGCGCTCCCCACGGACTAGCGGACTTATACGAGCAGTACTTC.

The J gene is TRBJ2-7, the V gene TRBV27; 8 bases match TRBD2. The germline gives CDR1 MNHEY, CDR2 SMNVEV (reference sequence). The CDR3 has 14 residues. V was pared by 10 bases and J by 2 bases, with 10 bases of the junction left unmatched. The CDR3 DNA is TGTGCCACCAACATTCGGGGGGGGACCTACGAGCAGTACTTC. Protein sequence: CATNIRGGTYEQYF.